This T cell receptor (beta chain) derives from a study of blood T cell repertoires in COVID-19. V lost 5 bases, J lost 2 bases, and 10 bases lay in between. Germline V gives CDR1 MDHEN, CDR2 SYDVKM. The CDR3 is 13 residues long. In the study's own analysis: Estimation of nucleated cell counts relied on the amplification of reference gene primers. Libraries were prepared by immunoSEQ multiplex PCR; TCRdb keeps only in-frame clonotypes and omits some of them. The V and J calls and clone size were taken over from that table, and D and trimming were inferred from the DNA. The data show about 230,000 clones, approximately 90% seen once.

Sequencing was performed on peripheral blood. The chain couples TRBV28 to TRBJ2-7; D call uncertain. This TCR was recovered from a woman aged 18 to 35 who had recovered from COVID-19. The CDR3 coding sequence is TGTGCCAGCAGTGCCCCTTCGGCCTACGAGCAGTACTTC. This sequence encodes CASSAPSAYEQYF. The full variable domain, in which reference TRBV28 and TRBJ2-7 provide the parts outside the CDR3, is DVKVTQSSRYLVKRTGEKVFLECVQDMDHENMFWYRQDPGLGLRLIYFSYDVKMKEKGDIPEGYSVSREKKERFSLILESASTNQTSMYLCASSAPSAYEQYFGPGTRLTVT.